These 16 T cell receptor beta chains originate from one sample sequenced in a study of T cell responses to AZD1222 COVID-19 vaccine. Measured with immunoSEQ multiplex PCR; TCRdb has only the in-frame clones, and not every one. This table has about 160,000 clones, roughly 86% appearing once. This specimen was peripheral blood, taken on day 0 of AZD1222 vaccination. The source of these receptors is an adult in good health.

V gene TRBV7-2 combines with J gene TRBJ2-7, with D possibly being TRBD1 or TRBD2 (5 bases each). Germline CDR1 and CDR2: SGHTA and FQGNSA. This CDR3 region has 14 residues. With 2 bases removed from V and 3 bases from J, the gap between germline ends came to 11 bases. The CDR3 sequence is CASSLPGTNYEQYF. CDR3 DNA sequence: TGTGCCAGCAGCTTACCCGGGACCAACTACGAGCAGTACTTC.

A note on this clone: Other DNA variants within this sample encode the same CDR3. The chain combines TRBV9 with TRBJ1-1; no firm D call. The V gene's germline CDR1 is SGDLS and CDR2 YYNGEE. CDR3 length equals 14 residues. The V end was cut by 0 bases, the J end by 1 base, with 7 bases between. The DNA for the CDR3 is TGTGCCAGCAGCGTAGGCCCAACGAACACTGAAGCTTTCTTT. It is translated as CASSVGPTNTEAFF. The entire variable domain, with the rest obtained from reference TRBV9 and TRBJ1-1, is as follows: DSGVTQTPKHLITATGQRVTLRCSPRSGDLSVYWYQQSLDQGLQFLIQYYNGEERAKGNILERFSAQQFPDLHSELNLSSLELGDSALYFCASSVGPTNTEAFFGQGTRLTVV.

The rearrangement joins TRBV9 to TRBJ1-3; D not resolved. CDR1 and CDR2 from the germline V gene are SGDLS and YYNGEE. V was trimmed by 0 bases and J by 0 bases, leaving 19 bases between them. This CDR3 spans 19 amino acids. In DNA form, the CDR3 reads TGTGCCAGCAGCGTAGCCCCTCGTGAGGAGCCAACCTCTGGAAACACCATATATTTT. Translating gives CASSVAPREEPTSGNTIYF.

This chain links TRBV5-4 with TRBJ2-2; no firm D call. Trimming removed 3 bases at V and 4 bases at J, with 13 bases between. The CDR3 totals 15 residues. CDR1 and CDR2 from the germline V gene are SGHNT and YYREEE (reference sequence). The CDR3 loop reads CASSSPQAPTGELFF. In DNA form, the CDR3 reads TGTGCCAGCAGCTCTCCTCAGGCGCCCACCGGGGAGCTGTTTTTT.

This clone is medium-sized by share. Here the CDR3 reads CASSPGGYSTDTQYF. The CDR3 bases are TGTGCCAGCTCCCCTGGAGGCTATAGCACAGATACGCAGTATTTT. The V and J genes are TRBV6-4 and TRBJ2-3; TRBD2 might be the D (5 bases). The ends were cut back, 8 bases at V and 0 bases at J, with 15 bases in the middle. Germline V lookup: CDR1 MRHNA, CDR2 SNTAGT. The length of the CDR3 is 15 residues.

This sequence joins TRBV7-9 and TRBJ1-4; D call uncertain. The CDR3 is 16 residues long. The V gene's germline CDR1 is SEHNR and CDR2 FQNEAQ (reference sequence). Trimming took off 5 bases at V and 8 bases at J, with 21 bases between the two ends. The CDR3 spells CASSRANGWKREKLFF. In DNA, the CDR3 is TGTGCCAGCAGCCGAGCCAACGGGTGGAAAAGAGAAAAACTGTTTTTT.

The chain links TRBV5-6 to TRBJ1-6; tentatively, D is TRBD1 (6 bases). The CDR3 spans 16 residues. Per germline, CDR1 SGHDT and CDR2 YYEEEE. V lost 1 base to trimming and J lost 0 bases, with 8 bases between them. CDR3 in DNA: TGTGCCAGCAGCTTGATGACAGGCTCCTATAATTCACCCCTCCACTTT. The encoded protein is CASSLMTGSYNSPLHF.

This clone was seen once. The CDR3 reads CASSRGRSDSPLHF. CDR3 coding DNA: TGTGCCAGCAGTCGCGGCCGTAGTGATTCACCCCTCCACTTT. The J gene is TRBJ1-6, the V gene TRBV6-6; D remains unclear. CDR1 is MNHNY, CDR2 SVGAGI, per germline (reference sequence). V was clipped by 5 bases and J by 8 bases, with 13 bases between them. CDR3 length equals 14 residues.

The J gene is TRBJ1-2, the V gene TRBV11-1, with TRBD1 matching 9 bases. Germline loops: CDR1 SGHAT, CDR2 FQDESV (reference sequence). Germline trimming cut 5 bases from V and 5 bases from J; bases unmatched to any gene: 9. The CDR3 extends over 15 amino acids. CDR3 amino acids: CASSETGQGGYGYTF. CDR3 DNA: TGTGCCAGCAGCGAAACGGGACAGGGAGGATATGGCTACACCTTC.

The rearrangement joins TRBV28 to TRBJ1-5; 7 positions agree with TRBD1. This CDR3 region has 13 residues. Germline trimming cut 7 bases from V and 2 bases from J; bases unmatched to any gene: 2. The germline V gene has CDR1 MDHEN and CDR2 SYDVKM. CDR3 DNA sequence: TGTGCCAGCACCGGGACAGGCAATCAGCCCCAGCATTTT. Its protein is CASTGTGNQPQHF.

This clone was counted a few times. The CDR3, as DNA: TGTGCCAGCAGCCAAGATGGGCTAGCGGCTACCTACGAGCAGTACTTC. It specifies CASSQDGLAATYEQYF. The chain has TRBV4-2 and TRBJ2-7, with TRBD2 matching over 7 bases. The CDR3 is 16 amino acids. V lost 0 bases, J lost 2 bases, and 7 bases stayed unmatched. From germline, CDR1 is LGHNA and CDR2 YNFKEQ.

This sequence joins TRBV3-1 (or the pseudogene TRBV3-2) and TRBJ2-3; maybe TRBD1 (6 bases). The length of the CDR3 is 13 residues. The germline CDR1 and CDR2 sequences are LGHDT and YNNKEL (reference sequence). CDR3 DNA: TGTGCTACGAGACAGGCTAGCACAGATACGCAGTATTTT. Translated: CATRQASTDTQYF.

This CDR3 is CASSLGQGENYGYTF. As DNA, the CDR3 is TGCGCCAGCAGCCTAGGACAGGGCGAAAACTATGGCTACACCTTC. The chain employs TRBV4-1 and TRBJ1-2, with 8 bases that match TRBD1. Trimming cost V 4 bases and J 2 bases; bases outside gene matches: 6. The CDR3 extends over 15 amino acids. Germline assignment: CDR1 MGHRA and CDR2 YSYEKL.

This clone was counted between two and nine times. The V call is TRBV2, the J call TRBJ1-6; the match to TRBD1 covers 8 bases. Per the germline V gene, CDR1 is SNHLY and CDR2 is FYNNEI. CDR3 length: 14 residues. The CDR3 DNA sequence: TGTGCTTCCCGGCCCACAGGGGGTTCTTCACCCCTCCACTTT. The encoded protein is CASRPTGGSSPLHF.

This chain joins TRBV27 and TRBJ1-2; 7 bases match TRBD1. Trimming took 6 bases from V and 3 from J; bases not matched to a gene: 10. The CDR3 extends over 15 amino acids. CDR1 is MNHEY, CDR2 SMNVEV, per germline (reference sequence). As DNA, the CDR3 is TGTGCCAGCAGGACTCGGGACAGCACATACTATGGCTACACCTTC. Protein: CASRTRDSTYYGYTF.

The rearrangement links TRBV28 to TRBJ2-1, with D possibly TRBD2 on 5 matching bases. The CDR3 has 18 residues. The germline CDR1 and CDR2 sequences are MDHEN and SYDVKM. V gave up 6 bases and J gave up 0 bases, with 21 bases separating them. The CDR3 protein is CASSRSGLARSSYNEQFF. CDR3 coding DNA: TGTGCCAGCAGCCGAAGTGGTCTAGCAAGGAGCTCCTACAATGAGCAGTTCTTC.